A selection of T cell receptor beta chains follows, all from one sample in a study of control samples from healthy donors and cancer patients. Some clones are missing from TCRdb's copy, which holds only in-frame ones; the method was immunoSEQ multiplex PCR. The sample holds some 67,000 clones; roughly nine tenths are singletons and the top ten take under 20%. The sequenced sample consisted of PBMCs. The source of these receptors is a man in his sixties with lung cancer. Each CDR3 is given with its conserved first and last residue. The D gene is left open where the match is weak. Rows may omit the clone size; those that give it use once, few, many or a size class.

v_call: TRBV11-1; j_call: TRBJ2-2; d_call: NA; clone_size: few; cdr3_aa: CASSWPSGGDTGELFF; cdr3_nt: TGTGCCAGCAGCTGGCCCTCCGGTGGGGACACCGGGGAGCTGTTTTTT
v_call: TRBV29-1; j_call: TRBJ1-2; d_call: NA; clone_size: NA; cdr3_aa: CSVDRFYGYTF; cdr3_nt: TGCAGCGTTGACAGGTTCTATGGCTACACCTTC
v_call: TRBV16; j_call: TRBJ1-1; d_call: NA; clone_size: NA; cdr3_aa: CASSQRIEAFF; cdr3_nt: TGTGCCAGCAGCCAACGTATTGAAGCTTTCTTT
v_call: TRBV12-5; j_call: TRBJ2-3; d_call: NA; clone_size: NA; cdr3_aa: CASGIIRDGQLGGTQYF; cdr3_nt: TGTGCTAGTGGTATCATTCGGGACGGTCAATTGGGCGGTACGCAGTATTTT
v_call: TRBV25-1; j_call: TRBJ1-4; d_call: NA; clone_size: NA; cdr3_aa: CASSAGGISTNEKLFF; cdr3_nt: TGTGCCAGCAGCGCGGGGGGGATCTCAACTAATGAAAAACTGTTTTTT
v_call: TRBV24-1; j_call: TRBJ2-3; d_call: NA; clone_size: NA; cdr3_aa: CATSDPGPGSTDTQYF; cdr3_nt: TGTGCCACCAGTGACCCAGGTCCGGGGAGCACAGATACGCAGTATTTT
v_call: TRBV29-1; j_call: TRBJ2-2; d_call: NA; clone_size: NA; cdr3_aa: CSVDFGGGTGELFF; cdr3_nt: TGCAGCGTTGACTTCGGGGGCGGCACCGGGGAGCTGTTTTTT
v_call: TRBV24-1; j_call: TRBJ2-2; d_call: NA; clone_size: NA; cdr3_aa: CATSDARTGNTGELFF; cdr3_nt: TGTGCCACCAGTGATGCCCGAACAGGGAACACCGGGGAGCTGTTTTTT
v_call: TRBV18; j_call: TRBJ1-1; d_call: NA; clone_size: NA; cdr3_aa: CASSPRNRPTEAFF; cdr3_nt: TGTGCCAGCTCACCACGGAACCGACCAACTGAAGCTTTCTTT
v_call: TRBV6-5; j_call: TRBJ1-1; d_call: NA; clone_size: NA; cdr3_aa: CASIRKWGETEAFF; cdr3_nt: TGTGCCAGCATCCGGAAATGGGGGGAGACTGAAGCTTTCTTT
v_call: TRBV5-1; j_call: TRBJ2-2; d_call: TRBD1; clone_size: NA; cdr3_aa: CASSLDRATAGELFF; cdr3_nt: TGCGCCAGCAGCCTGGACAGGGCTACGGCCGGGGAGCTGTTTTTT
v_call: TRBV11-3; j_call: TRBJ2-3; d_call: TRBD1; clone_size: NA; cdr3_aa: CASSSARTGRTDTQYF; cdr3_nt: TGTGCCAGCAGCTCAGCTAGGACAGGGCGCACAGATACGCAGTATTTT
v_call: TRBV15; j_call: TRBJ1-1; d_call: TRBD1; clone_size: NA; cdr3_aa: CATIMQGAGDEAFF; cdr3_nt: TGTGCCACCATCATGCAGGGGGCAGGGGATGAAGCTTTCTTT
v_call: TRBV6-1; j_call: TRBJ2-7; d_call: NA; clone_size: NA; cdr3_aa: CASSENWQGLYEQYF; cdr3_nt: TGTGCCAGCAGTGAAAATTGGCAGGGTCTCTACGAGCAGTACTTC
v_call: TRBV7-2; j_call: TRBJ1-3; d_call: NA; clone_size: NA; cdr3_aa: CASSLVLNTIYF; cdr3_nt: TGTGCCAGCAGCTTAGTACTAAACACCATATATTTT
v_call: TRBV5-8; j_call: TRBJ2-2; d_call: NA; clone_size: NA; cdr3_aa: CASSLKGVKVFGELFF; cdr3_nt: TGTGCCAGCAGCTTGAAGGGGGTGAAGGTGTTCGGGGAGCTGTTTTTT
v_call: TRBV6-6; j_call: TRBJ2-2; d_call: NA; clone_size: NA; cdr3_aa: CASGRTGTQNTGELFF; cdr3_nt: TGTGCCAGCGGTAGAACCGGGACTCAGAACACCGGGGAGCTGTTTTTT
v_call: TRBV7-3; j_call: TRBJ2-1; d_call: TRBD2; clone_size: few; cdr3_aa: CASSPSGGGYNEQFF; cdr3_nt: TGTGCCAGCAGCCCCAGCGGGGGGGGCTACAATGAGCAGTTCTTC
v_call: TRBV4-1; j_call: TRBJ1-6; d_call: NA; clone_size: NA; cdr3_aa: CASSQIYSLNSPLHF; cdr3_nt: TGCGCCAGCAGCCAAATTTACAGTCTTAATTCACCCCTCCACTTT
v_call: TRBV18; j_call: TRBJ2-5; d_call: NA; clone_size: NA; cdr3_aa: CASSPPGGNRETQYF; cdr3_nt: TGTGCCAGCTCACCACCGGGCGGGAACAGAGAGACCCAGTACTTC
v_call: TRBV4-1; j_call: TRBJ2-1; d_call: TRBD2; clone_size: NA; cdr3_aa: CASSLAGSSYNEQFF; cdr3_nt: TGCGCCAGCAGCTTAGCGGGGAGCTCCTACAATGAGCAGTTCTTC
v_call: TRBV12-5; j_call: TRBJ1-1; d_call: NA; clone_size: once; cdr3_aa: CASGLVPRTEAFF; cdr3_nt: TGTGCTAGTGGTTTGGTACCGAGGACTGAAGCTTTCTTT
v_call: TRBV7-2; j_call: TRBJ2-3; d_call: NA; clone_size: NA; cdr3_aa: CASSLARRFSTDTQYF; cdr3_nt: TGTGCCAGCAGCTTAGCTCGGCGCTTTAGCACAGATACGCAGTATTTT
v_call: TRBV5-4; j_call: TRBJ2-1; d_call: TRBD1; clone_size: NA; cdr3_aa: CASSGGQGSYNEQFF; cdr3_nt: TGTGCCAGCAGCGGGGGACAGGGTTCCTACAATGAGCAGTTCTTC
v_call: TRBV6-6; j_call: TRBJ1-5; d_call: NA; clone_size: once; cdr3_aa: CASSYSTVEADQPQHF; cdr3_nt: TGTGCCAGCAGTTACTCGACGGTCGAAGCGGATCAGCCCCAGCATTTT
v_call: TRBV7-6; j_call: TRBJ1-1; d_call: NA; clone_size: NA; cdr3_aa: CASSSQGYTEAFF; cdr3_nt: TGTGCCAGCAGCTCACAGGGATACACTGAAGCTTTCTTT
v_call: TRBV27; j_call: TRBJ2-1; d_call: NA; clone_size: NA; cdr3_aa: CASSLSSYNEQFF; cdr3_nt: TGTGCCAGCAGTTTGAGCTCCTACAATGAGCAGTTCTTC
v_call: TRBV18; j_call: TRBJ2-1; d_call: TRBD1; clone_size: NA; cdr3_aa: CASSPRTSTGEQFF; cdr3_nt: TGTGCCAGCTCACCCCGAACCTCGACAGGGGAGCAGTTCTTC
v_call: TRBV18; j_call: TRBJ1-1; d_call: NA; clone_size: NA; cdr3_aa: CASSPSSPEAFF; cdr3_nt: TGTGCCAGCTCACCCTCATCACCTGAAGCTTTCTTT
v_call: TRBV4-1; j_call: TRBJ2-6; d_call: NA; clone_size: once; cdr3_aa: CASSPSYSVLTF; cdr3_nt: TGCGCCAGCAGCCCGAGTTACTCCGTCCTGACTTTC
v_call: TRBV6-4; j_call: TRBJ1-2; d_call: TRBD1; clone_size: NA; cdr3_aa: CASSDGTGGHGYTF; cdr3_nt: TGTGCCAGCAGTGACGGCACAGGGGGCCATGGCTACACCTTC
v_call: TRBV20-1; j_call: TRBJ1-1; d_call: TRBD1; clone_size: NA; cdr3_aa: CSALGQVEAFF; cdr3_nt: TGCAGTGCTTTAGGACAGGTTGAAGCTTTCTTT
v_call: TRBV30; j_call: TRBJ1-6; d_call: NA; clone_size: NA; cdr3_aa: CAWSLQGKSNSPLHF; cdr3_nt: TGTGCCTGGAGTTTACAGGGTAAAAGTAATTCACCCCTCCACTTT
v_call: TRBV7-3; j_call: TRBJ2-5; d_call: NA; clone_size: NA; cdr3_aa: CASSAGGLETQYF; cdr3_nt: TGTGCCAGCAGCGCTGGGGGGTTAGAGACCCAGTACTTC
v_call: TRBV6-6; j_call: TRBJ2-5; d_call: NA; clone_size: NA; cdr3_aa: CASSYWNQETQYF; cdr3_nt: TGTGCCAGCAGTTACTGGAACCAAGAGACCCAGTACTTC
v_call: TRBV24-1; j_call: TRBJ1-2; d_call: TRBD1; clone_size: NA; cdr3_aa: CATSEVDRGYTF; cdr3_nt: TGTGCCACCAGTGAGGTGGACAGGGGTTACACCTTC
v_call: TRBV20-1; j_call: TRBJ2-1; d_call: NA; clone_size: NA; cdr3_aa: CSARAAGEQFF; cdr3_nt: TGCAGTGCTAGAGCGGCCGGCGAGCAGTTCTTC
v_call: TRBV27; j_call: TRBJ2-7; d_call: TRBD1; clone_size: NA; cdr3_aa: CASSLSKGQLSYEQYF; cdr3_nt: TGTGCCAGCAGTTTATCGAAGGGACAGCTCTCCTACGAGCAGTACTTC
v_call: TRBV30; j_call: TRBJ1-2; d_call: NA; clone_size: NA; cdr3_aa: CAWSAGAGPYGYTF; cdr3_nt: TGTGCCTGGAGCGCTGGGGCGGGGCCTTATGGCTACACCTTC
v_call: TRBV5-1; j_call: TRBJ2-4; d_call: TRBD2; clone_size: NA; cdr3_aa: CASRPTSGGAKNIQYF; cdr3_nt: TGCGCCAGCAGGCCGACTAGCGGGGGGGCCAAAAACATTCAGTACTTC
v_call: TRBV18; j_call: TRBJ1-1; d_call: TRBD1; clone_size: NA; cdr3_aa: CASSPSTGGSRGEAFF; cdr3_nt: TGTGCCAGCTCACCGTCGACAGGGGGCAGTCGTGGTGAAGCTTTCTTT
v_call: TRBV7-8; j_call: TRBJ1-2; d_call: TRBD1; clone_size: NA; cdr3_aa: CASSLVQGSSYGYTF; cdr3_nt: TGTGCCAGCAGCTTAGTACAGGGGTCCTCCTATGGCTACACCTTC
v_call: TRBV4-2; j_call: TRBJ2-2; d_call: NA; clone_size: NA; cdr3_aa: CASSKGSPGTGELFF; cdr3_nt: TGTGCCAGCAGCAAGGGGTCCCCGGGGACCGGGGAGCTGTTTTTT
v_call: TRBV4-1; j_call: TRBJ1-5; d_call: NA; clone_size: few; cdr3_aa: CASSQANSNQPQHF; cdr3_nt: TGCGCCAGCAGCCAAGCCAACAGCAATCAGCCCCAGCATTTT
v_call: TRBV3-1/TRBV3-2; j_call: TRBJ1-5; d_call: NA; clone_size: once; cdr3_aa: CASSQGLTALNQPQHF; cdr3_nt: TGTGCCAGCAGCCAAGGGCTGACAGCTTTAAATCAGCCCCAGCATTTT
v_call: TRBV5-4; j_call: TRBJ1-1; d_call: TRBD1; clone_size: once; cdr3_aa: CASSQGGSNTEAFF; cdr3_nt: TGTGCCAGCAGCCAAGGGGGCTCGAACACTGAAGCTTTCTTT
v_call: TRBV7-9; j_call: TRBJ2-1; d_call: NA; clone_size: NA; cdr3_aa: CASSTPKDGRGPSSYNEQFF; cdr3_nt: TGTGCCAGCAGCACCCCCAAGGACGGGCGGGGGCCCAGCTCCTACAATGAGCAGTTCTTC
v_call: TRBV27; j_call: TRBJ2-3; d_call: TRBD1; clone_size: NA; cdr3_aa: CASRGQGIVTDTQYF; cdr3_nt: TGTGCCAGCAGAGGACAGGGTATAGTGACAGATACGCAGTATTTT
v_call: TRBV13; j_call: TRBJ1-5; d_call: NA; clone_size: NA; cdr3_aa: CASSARQDRNQPQHF; cdr3_nt: TGTGCCAGCAGCGCTCGACAGGACCGCAATCAGCCCCAGCATTTT
v_call: TRBV7-3; j_call: TRBJ1-1; d_call: NA; clone_size: NA; cdr3_aa: CASSRGGLNTEAFF; cdr3_nt: TGCGCCAGCAGCCGGGGGGGTCTGAACACTGAAGCTTTCTTT
v_call: TRBV7-9; j_call: TRBJ2-5; d_call: NA; clone_size: NA; cdr3_aa: CASSSFVKTQYF; cdr3_nt: TGTGCCAGCAGCTCATTCGTGAAGACCCAGTACTTC
v_call: TRBV6-5; j_call: TRBJ1-1; d_call: NA; clone_size: few; cdr3_aa: CASSYSTVNTEAFF; cdr3_nt: TGTGCCAGCAGTTACTCGACGGTGAACACTGAAGCTTTCTTT